The source of this TCR beta chain is a study of blood T cell repertoires in COVID-19. As for the study in general: PBMCs, B-cell-depleted T cells, or T cells were the source of the cDNA or gDNA that made up the material.

Only in-frame clones appear in the TCRdb table, and some are missing; sequencing was by immunoSEQ multiplex PCR. The table has under 150,000 clones, approximately 88% seen once. V dropped 2 bases and J dropped 4 bases, with 12 bases sitting between them. The germline V gene encodes CDR1 SGHNT and CDR2 YYREEE (reference sequence). This CDR3 is built from 14 residues. The sequencing sample was made of PBMCs or T cells enriched from blood (not recorded which). This chain links TRBV5-4 with TRBJ2-5; D perhaps matches TRBD1 (6 bases). This clonotype was sampled from a middle-aged man with acute COVID-19. The chain's CDR3 is CASSFQGIGETQYF. CDR3 coding DNA: TGTGCCAGCAGCTTCCAGGGGATAGGAGAGACCCAGTACTTC.